The sequence of this T cell receptor (beta chain) was determined in a study of blood T cell repertoires in COVID-19 (dated by TCRdb to 2018 to 2021). The study in broad terms: Samples from collaborators originated in the United States, Italy and Spain and spanned both the acute and convalescent phases of COVID-19. The repertoires were released in a freely available public database meant as a resource for research on the immune response to SARS-CoV-2. The samples were drawn from two sources: the first 160 participants of the ongoing ImmuneRACE study, and approximately 1,300 subjects contributed by 6 global collaborators. The prospective study material was composed of cDNA or gDNA derived from T cells, B-cell-depleted T cells, or PBMCs. Nearly every sample came with metadata listing a de-identified subject ID, COVID-19 status, age in years and sex. The dataset comprised deeply sampled blood TCRbeta repertoires from subjects exposed to, actively infected with, or recovered from COVID-19. Where available, HLA class I and class II types were obtained from metadata supplied by the sample provider rather than from assay-based typing. What the authors observed across the whole study: The quantity of clinical and demographic metadata differed by source and by participant and was supplied without curation.

Turning to this clone: What this receptor recognizes is not known. Base qualities are not at hand, and no much larger clone is one base apart.

TCRbeta CDR3 regions were amplified from genomic DNA by means of the immunoSEQ Assay, a bias-controlled multiplex PCR. Per the authors' processing: Nucleated cell counts per sample were estimated from amplification of reference gene primers within the assay. Sequence reads were collapsed and filtered to measure the absolute abundance of every unique TCRbeta CDR3 rearrangement. For each sample, productive Simpson clonality was calculated by taking the square root of Simpson's diversity index across productive rearrangements. TCRdb provides this immuneACCESS table in a form limited to in-frame rearrangements. Some clones are lacking; in checked studies, under half of them reflect an unresolved V gene, and why the rest are absent is not known. V, J and clone size are taken as reported in that table, and D and trimming were inferred from the DNA itself. This sample holds 100,000 to 150,000 clones; approximately 74% were observed only once. The ten largest make up 6% of the sample.

One collaborating source in Seattle enrolled patients while the patients were actively infected and followed the patients over time throughout the course of disease. Collaborating institutions collected whole blood in K2EDTA tubes following their own protocols. For TCRbeta analysis, collaborators shipped samples as frozen whole blood, isolated PBMCs, or DNA extracted from either of those sample types. Including the terminal cysteine and phenylalanine, the CDR3 comprises 14 residues. Solely the CDR3 DNA is kept, with 42 bases framed from the first base. After removal of 3 bases from V and 0 bases from J, the junction retains 2 bases not matched to a gene. The germline V gene (reference sequence) gives CDR1 as LNHDA and CDR2 as SQIVND.

The chain joins TRBV19 to TRBJ2-7; 7 nucleotides in the junction match TRBD2. Input material: peripheral blood. The TCR originated in an elderly man with COVID-19, enrolled during active disease. The DNA sequence is TGTGCCAGTAGTATCGGGGGGAACTCCTACGAGCAGTACTTC. Its product reads: CASSIGGNSYEQYF.